This T cell receptor (beta chain) stems from a study of T cells in Graves' hyperthyroidism and ophthalmopathy. This clonotype occurred many times. Amplification yielded TCR beta CDR3 regions, with RNA transcripts as the source. First-round RT-PCR of the TCR CDR3 relied on the HTBI primer set. Each CDR3 protein is one row after TCRdb ran MiXCR on the multiplex PCR reads. Of about 740,000 distinct CDR3 sequences in the sample, approximately 15% are singletons; the top ten hold roughly 10%. The TCR comes from a woman aged 18-29 years with Graves' hyperthyroidism. The sample comprised blood.

For the CDR3, the DNA is TGTGCCAGCAGCGCGATCCGGAGGATGGCCGGGGAGCTGTTTTTT. Its protein product is CASSAIRRMAGELFF. The genes are TRBV11-2 and TRBJ2-2; a possible D gene is TRBD2 (5 bases). The CDR3 consists of 15 residues. The V gene's germline CDR1 is SGHAT and CDR2 FQNNGV. V was trimmed by 5 bases and J by 6 bases, leaving 16 bases between them.